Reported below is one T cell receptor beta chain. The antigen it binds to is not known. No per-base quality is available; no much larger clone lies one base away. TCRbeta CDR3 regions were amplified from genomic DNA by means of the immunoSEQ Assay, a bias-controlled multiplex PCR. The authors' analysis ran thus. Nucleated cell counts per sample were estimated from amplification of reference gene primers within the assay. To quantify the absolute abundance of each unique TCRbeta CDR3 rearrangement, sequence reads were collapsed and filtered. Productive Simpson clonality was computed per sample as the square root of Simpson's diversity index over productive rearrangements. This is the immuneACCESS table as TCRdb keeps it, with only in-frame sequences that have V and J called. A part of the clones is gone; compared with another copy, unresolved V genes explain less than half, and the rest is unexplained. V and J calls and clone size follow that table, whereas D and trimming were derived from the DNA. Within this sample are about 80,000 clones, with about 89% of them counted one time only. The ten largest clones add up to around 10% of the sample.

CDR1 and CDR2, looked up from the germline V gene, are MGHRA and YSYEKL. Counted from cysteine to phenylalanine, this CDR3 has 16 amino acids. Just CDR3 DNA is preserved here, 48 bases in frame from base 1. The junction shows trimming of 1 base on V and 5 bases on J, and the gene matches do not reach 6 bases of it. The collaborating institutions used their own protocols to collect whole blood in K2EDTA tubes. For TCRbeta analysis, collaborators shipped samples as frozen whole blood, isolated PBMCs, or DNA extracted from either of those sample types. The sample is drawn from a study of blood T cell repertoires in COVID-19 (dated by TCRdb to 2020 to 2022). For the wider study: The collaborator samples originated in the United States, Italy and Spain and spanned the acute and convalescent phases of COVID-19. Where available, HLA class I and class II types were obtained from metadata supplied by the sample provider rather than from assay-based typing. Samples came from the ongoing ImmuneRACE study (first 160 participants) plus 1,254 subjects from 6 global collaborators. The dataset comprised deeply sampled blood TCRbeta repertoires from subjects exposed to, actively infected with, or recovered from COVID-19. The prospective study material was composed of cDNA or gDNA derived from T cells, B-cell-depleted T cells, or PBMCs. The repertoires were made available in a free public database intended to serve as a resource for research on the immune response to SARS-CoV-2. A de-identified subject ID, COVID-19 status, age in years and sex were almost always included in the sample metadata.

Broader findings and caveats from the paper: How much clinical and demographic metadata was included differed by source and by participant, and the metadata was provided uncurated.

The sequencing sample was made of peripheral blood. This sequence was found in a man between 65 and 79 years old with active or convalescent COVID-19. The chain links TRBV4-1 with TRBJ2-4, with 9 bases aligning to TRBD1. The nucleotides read TGCGCCAGCAGCCAAGTTCCGGGACAGGGACAAAACATTCAGTACTTC. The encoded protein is CASSQVPGQGQNIQYF.